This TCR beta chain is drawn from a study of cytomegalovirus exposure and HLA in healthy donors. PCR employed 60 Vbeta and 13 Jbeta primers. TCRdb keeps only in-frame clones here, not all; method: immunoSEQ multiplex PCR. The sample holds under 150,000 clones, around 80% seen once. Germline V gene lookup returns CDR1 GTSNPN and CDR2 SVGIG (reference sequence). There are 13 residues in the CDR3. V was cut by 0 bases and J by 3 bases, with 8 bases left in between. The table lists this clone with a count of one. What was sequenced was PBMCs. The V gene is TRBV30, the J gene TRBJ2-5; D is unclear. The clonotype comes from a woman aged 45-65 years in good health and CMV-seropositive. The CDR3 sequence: CAWSVSVKETQYF. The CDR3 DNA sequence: TGTGCCTGGAGTGTTTCGGTAAAAGAGACCCAGTACTTC.